This T cell receptor beta chain appears in the sequencing data of a study of T cells in tuberculosis. TCRdb keeps only in-frame clones here, not all; method: immunoSEQ multiplex PCR. In the table there are approximately 30,000 clones, around 93% of which are singletons. CDR3 size: 15 residues. With V trimmed by 7 bases and J by 3 bases, 6 bases remained unmatched. Germline V gives CDR1 MNHNS, CDR2 SASEGT. The sequenced sample consisted of PBMCs. The receptor was isolated from a donor aged 10 to 29 with latent tuberculosis or without tuberculosis infection. Some clones in this sample may be carry-over from other donors' samples. The chain carries TRBV6-1 and TRBJ2-5, with 12 bases lining up with TRBD2. CDR3 nucleotide sequence: TGTGCCAGCATATCCCGGACTAGCGGGAAAGAGACCCAGTACTTC. It yields the protein CASISRTSGKETQYF.